Following are 32 T cell receptor beta chains from one sample sequenced in a study of blood T cell repertoires in COVID-19. Repertoires were generated with immunoSEQ multiplex PCR, while TCRdb's copy carries only in-frame clones and drops some. This sample yields roughly 210,000 clones, of which around 86% are seen a single time; 7.2% belongs to the top ten. The sequenced sample consisted of PBMCs or T cells enriched from blood (not recorded which). These receptors were collected from a man under 40 in a cohort exposed to, infected with or recovered from COVID-19 (not recorded which).

The rearrangement links TRBV3-1 (or the pseudogene TRBV3-2) to TRBJ2-1; 7 nucleotides align to TRBD1. The V gene's germline CDR1 is LGHDT and CDR2 YNNKEL (reference sequence). V dropped 4 bases and J dropped 5; count of bases not matched to a gene: 5. This CDR3 has 14 amino acids. In nucleotides, the CDR3 is TGTGCCAGCAGCCGGCCAGGGGGACACAATGAGCAGTTCTTC. It specifies CASSRPGGHNEQFF.

This clone was counted between two and nine times. This CDR3 reads CASSPRGGSSGNTIYF. CDR3 DNA sequence: TGTGCCAGTAGTCCCCGGGGAGGGAGCTCTGGAAACACCATATATTTT. The rearrangement links TRBV19 to TRBJ1-3; no reliable D call. This CDR3 comprises 16 residues. Germline V gene sequence: CDR1 LNHDA, CDR2 SQIVND (reference sequence). The V and J ends lost 5 bases and 0 bases respectively, with 14 bases between them.

The gene calls are TRBV5-4 and TRBJ2-2, with TRBD2 matching 7 bases. J lost 6 bases, V lost 5 bases, and 7 bases had no gene match. The CDR3 totals 14 residues. CDR1 SGHNT and CDR2 YYREEE come from the germline V gene (reference sequence). DNA for the CDR3: TGTGCCAGCAGGATCGGGGGGAAGTCCGGGGAGCTGTTTTTT. It yields the protein CASRIGGKSGELFF.

V and J are TRBV2 and TRBJ2-7; a possible D gene is TRBD2 (5 bases). The ends were cut back, 7 bases at V and 5 bases at J, with 18 bases in the middle. Germline loops: CDR1 SNHLY, CDR2 FYNNEI. The CDR3 totals 14 residues. CDR3 sequence reads: CASKARVTGDEQYF. The CDR3 DNA reads TGTGCCAGCAAGGCGAGGGTAACGGGTGACGAGCAGTACTTC. The whole variable domain, remainder taken from reference TRBV2 and TRBJ2-7, is EPEVTQTPSHQVTQMGQEVILRCVPISNHLYFYWYRQILGQKVEFLVSFYNNEISEKSEIFDDQFSVERPDGSNFTLKIRSTKLEDSAMYFCASKARVTGDEQYFGPGTRLTVT.

The V and J genes are TRBV5-1 and TRBJ2-6, with TRBD1 identical over 7 bases. The junction had 15 bases not matched to a gene; V was cut back by 0 bases and J by 0 bases. Germline V gene data show CDR1 as SGHRS and CDR2 as YFSETQ. This CDR3 spans 21 amino acids. CDR3 nucleotide sequence: TGCGCCAGCAGCTTGGCACCGGAACAGGGGAAATTACCCTCTGGGGCCAACGTCCTGACTTTC. Protein: CASSLAPEQGKLPSGANVLTF. The full variable domain, in which reference TRBV5-1 and TRBJ2-6 provide the parts outside the CDR3, is KAGVTQTPRYLIKTRGQQVTLSCSPISGHRSVSWYQQTPGQGLQFLFEYFSETQRNKGNFPGRFSGRQFSNSRSEMNVSTLELGDSALYLCASSLAPEQGKLPSGANVLTFGAGSRLTVL.

This sequence joins TRBV18 and TRBJ1-5; perhaps TRBD1 as D (5 bases). Trimming left V 6 bases short and J 0 bases short, with 12 bases between. The V gene's germline CDR1 is KGHSH and CDR2 LQKENI. The CDR3 has 15 residues. The CDR3 coding sequence is TGTGCCAGCTCGGGGCAGAGTGTTAGCAATCAGCCCCAGCATTTT. It translates to CASSGQSVSNQPQHF.

The rearrangement links TRBV28 to TRBJ1-1; D is unresolved. V was trimmed by 1 base and J by 0 bases, leaving 6 bases between them. This CDR3 contains 14 residues. Germline CDR1 reads MDHEN; CDR2 reads SYDVKM. The CDR3 loop is CASSLFAVNTEAFF. CDR3 DNA sequence: TGTGCCAGCAGTTTATTTGCGGTGAACACTGAAGCTTTCTTT.

The chain uses TRBV5-4 and TRBJ2-3; TRBD1 aligns across 10 bases. After removal of 2 bases from V and 6 bases from J, the junction contained 6 bases not matched to a gene. CDR3 length equals 15 residues. Germline-derived CDR1 and CDR2 are SGHNT and YYREEE (reference sequence). CDR3 amino acids: CASSFGDRGPDTQYF. DNA for the CDR3: TGTGCCAGCAGCTTCGGGGACAGGGGACCGGATACGCAGTATTTT.

V gene TRBV7-9 combines with J gene TRBJ2-1, with TRBD1 identical over 9 bases. This CDR3 comprises 16 residues. Germline lookup yields CDR1 SEHNR and CDR2 FQNEAQ (reference sequence). V lost 2 bases to trimming and J lost 8 bases; unmatched junction nucleotides: 10. The CDR3 sequence: CASSLTIPGQGDEQFF. CDR3 bases: TGTGCCAGCAGCTTAACGATACCGGGACAGGGAGATGAGCAGTTCTTC. The whole variable domain, remainder taken from reference TRBV7-9 and TRBJ2-1, is DTGVSQNPRHKITKRGQNVTFRCDPISEHNRLYWYRQTLGQGPEFLTYFQNEAQLEKSRLLSDRFSAERPKGSFSTLEIQRTEQGDSAMYLCASSLTIPGQGDEQFFGPGTRLTVL.

The V call is TRBV7-8, the J call TRBJ2-1; perhaps TRBD2 as D (5 bases). The germline CDR1 and CDR2 sequences are SGHVS and FQNEAQ. The ends were cut back, 3 bases at V and 4 bases at J, with 10 bases in the middle. The CDR3 is 14 residues long. CDR3: CASSFGLVYNEQFF. The CDR3 DNA is TGTGCCAGCAGCTTCGGACTCGTTTACAATGAGCAGTTCTTC.

V is TRBV29-1 and J is TRBJ1-2, with 8 bases fitting TRBD1. CDR3 length: 15 residues. Germline CDR1 reads SQVTM; CDR2 reads ANQGSEA. V lost 3 bases to trimming and J lost 2 bases; unmatched junction nucleotides: 8. The DNA for the CDR3 is TGCAGCGTTGAGGGAACTCACAGGGGGAACTATGGCTACACCTTC. As protein: CSVEGTHRGNYGYTF.

This chain joins TRBV12-3 or TRBV12-4 and TRBJ2-7; D gene unclear. Trimming shortened V by 4 bases and J by 0 bases, and 4 bases separated the two germline ends. The length of the CDR3 is 12 residues. CDR3 nucleotide sequence: TGTGCCAGCAGTTCCAACTCCTACGAGCAGTACTTC. It translates to CASSSNSYEQYF.

The rearrangement links TRBV27 to TRBJ2-7; D is possibly TRBD1 (5 bases). This CDR3 is 15 amino acids long. Trimming stripped 1 base from V and 3 bases from J, with 13 bases between. Germline CDR1 reads MNHEY; CDR2 reads SMNVEV (reference sequence). The CDR3 is CASSLYLGRVYEQYF. In DNA form, the CDR3 reads TGTGCCAGCAGTTTATATTTGGGGCGAGTCTACGAGCAGTACTTC.

This clone was seen only once. V gene TRBV5-1 combines with J gene TRBJ1-2; no firm D call. Trimming took 4 bases from V and 5 from J, leaving 12 bases between them. The CDR3 extends over 13 amino acids. CDR1 is SGHRS and CDR2 is YFSETQ in the germline V gene. In DNA form, the CDR3 reads TGCGCCAGCAGCGATCCGTACTTATATGGCTACACCTTC. It yields the protein CASSDPYLYGYTF. Supplemented by reference TRBV5-1 and TRBJ1-2, the full variable domain reads KAGVTQTPRYLIKTRGQQVTLSCSPISGHRSVSWYQQTPGQGLQFLFEYFSETQRNKGNFPGRFSGRQFSNSRSEMNVSTLELGDSALYLCASSDPYLYGYTFGSGTRLTVV.

In this sample, this clone turned up once. The chain uses TRBV19 and TRBJ2-7; 9 nucleotides agree with TRBD1. CDR1 and CDR2 from the germline V gene are LNHDA and SQIVND (reference sequence). V dropped 3 bases and J dropped 6; count of bases not matched to a gene: 18. CDR3 length: 18 residues. The CDR3 DNA reads as TGTGCCAGTAGTATTTCGAACTCCGGGATACAGGGGGCTTCCGAGCAGTACTTC. Amino acids: CASSISNSGIQGASEQYF.

The genes are TRBV14 and TRBJ2-5; weak D call: TRBD2 (5 bases). The CDR3 consists of 14 residues. V was trimmed by 3 bases and J by 3 bases, leaving 11 bases between them. Germline lookup yields CDR1 SGHDN and CDR2 FVKESK. The CDR3 loop is CASSHFIGEETQYF. The CDR3 DNA sequence: TGTGCCAGCAGCCACTTTATCGGGGAAGAGACCCAGTACTTC.

The gene calls are TRBV28 and TRBJ1-1, with D tentatively TRBD1 (5 bases). Germline loops: CDR1 MDHEN, CDR2 SYDVKM. The ends were cut back, 6 bases at V and 5 bases at J, with 25 bases in the middle. The CDR3 loop spans 17 amino acids. The CDR3, as DNA: TGTGCCAGCAGCTTAGGAAGGGGCCGTGGTACATGGACTGAAGCTTTCTTT. The encoded protein is CASSLGRGRGTWTEAFF.

As regards this clone: A junction end diverges from the germline sequence, so it may reflect a read error. This rearrangement joins TRBV24-1 to TRBJ2-5; TRBD1 is a possible D gene (6 bases). This CDR3 is built from 14 residues. CDR1 and CDR2 from the germline V gene are KGHDR and SFDVKD. The CDR3 nucleotides are TGTGCCACGGGAGAGACAGGTGGTCAAGGGACCCAGTACTTC. This sequence encodes CATGETGGQGTQYF.

V gene TRBV14 combines with J gene TRBJ2-1; 9 nucleotides agree with TRBD2. V was clipped by 0 bases and J by 9 bases; unmatched bases: 12. The CDR3 extends over 17 amino acids. In germline, CDR1 is SGHDN, CDR2 FVKESK. In DNA, the CDR3 is TGTGCCAGCAGCCAAGATCTCGCGGGAGGGACCCGGGGTGAGCAGTTCTTC. Translating it yields CASSQDLAGGTRGEQFF. The full variable domain, completed using reference TRBV14 and TRBJ2-1, is EAGVTQFPSHSVIEKGQTVTLRCDPISGHDNLYWYRRVMGKEIKFLLHFVKESKQDESGMPNNRFLAERTGGTYSTLKVQPAELEDSGVYFCASSQDLAGGTRGEQFFGPGTRLTVL.

The V and J genes are TRBV2 and TRBJ1-5; TRBD1 agrees at 7 bases. V lost 2 bases and J lost 2; bases outside the gene matches: 3. CDR3 length: 15 residues. Germline V lookup: CDR1 SNHLY, CDR2 FYNNEI. This CDR3 reads CASSEKGTGNQPQHF. The CDR3 DNA follows: TGTGCCAGCAGTGAAAAAGGGACAGGCAATCAGCCCCAGCATTTT.

V and J are TRBV7-9 and TRBJ2-1; TRBD1 aligns across 8 bases. Germline values: CDR1 SEHNR, CDR2 FQNEAQ (reference sequence). Trimming cost V 5 bases and J 6 bases; bases outside gene matches: 3. This CDR3 contains 13 residues. The CDR3 nucleotides are TGTGCCAGCAGCACGACAGGGGCCAATGAGCAGTTCTTC. It specifies CASSTTGANEQFF.

This chain connects TRBV15 to TRBJ2-1; 8 nucleotides align to TRBD2. The V gene's germline CDR1 is LNHNV and CDR2 YYDKDF (reference sequence). V gave up 0 bases and J gave up 2 bases; unmatched junction bases: 3. This CDR3 has 16 residues. The DNA of the CDR3 is TGTGCCACCAGCAGAGAAACGGGAGGGCCCTACAATGAGCAGTTCTTC. As protein: CATSRETGGPYNEQFF.

J is TRBJ1-2 and V is TRBV21-1. TRBV21-1 corresponds to a pseudogene. The CDR3 is 14 amino acids. The CDR3 is CASSKELDNYGYTF. CDR3 nucleotide sequence: TGTGCCAGCAGCAAAGAACTAGACAACTATGGCTACACCTTC.

V is TRBV9 and J is TRBJ2-2; the D gene is possibly TRBD2 (6 bases). Germline V gives CDR1 SGDLS, CDR2 YYNGEE. The ends were cut back, 7 bases at V and 4 bases at J, with 14 bases in the middle. The CDR3 sequence is 14 residues long. The CDR3 here is CASQGGMGTGELFF. CDR3 nucleotide sequence: TGTGCCAGCCAGGGCGGGATGGGCACCGGGGAGCTGTTTTTT.

This rearrangement joins TRBV4-3 to TRBJ2-1; TRBD2 agrees at 7 bases. Germline V gene lookup returns CDR1 LGHNA and CDR2 YSLEER. The CDR3 is 17 residues long. The V and J ends lost 1 base and 4 bases, in that order; junction bases with no gene match: 10. In DNA form, the CDR3 reads TGCGCCAGCAGCCAAGGTGACCTGCAGCGGGATTACAATGAGCAGTTCTTC. Its translation is CASSQGDLQRDYNEQFF.

This chain connects TRBV4-1 to TRBJ2-2; 8 bases match TRBD2. After removal of 5 bases from V and 5 bases from J, the junction contained 10 bases not matched to a gene. Germline V gene data show CDR1 as MGHRA and CDR2 as YSYEKL. The CDR3 has 16 amino acids. CDR3 nucleotides: TGCGCCAGCAGCGGCACTCGGACTAGCCCTACCGGGGAGCTGTTTTTT. This translates into CASSGTRTSPTGELFF.

This clone was seen only a few times. The chain couples TRBV24-1 to TRBJ1-1; no clear D. Trimming pared 1 base from V and 1 base from J, leaving 3 bases between. The CDR3 is made up of 13 amino acids. In germline, CDR1 is KGHDR, CDR2 SFDVKD. CDR3 sequence: CATSDFGNTEAFF. Written as DNA, the CDR3 is TGTGCCACCAGTGATTTCGGGAACACTGAAGCTTTCTTT.

The chain links TRBV24-1 to TRBJ2-3; 8 bases align to TRBD1. The CDR3 loop spans 15 amino acids. CDR1 is KGHDR and CDR2 is SFDVKD in the germline V gene. V shed 4 bases and J 1 base; nucleotides not matched to a gene: 3. The CDR3 reads CATSDRGQGTDTQYF. CDR3 nucleotide sequence: TGTGCCACCAGTGACAGGGGACAGGGCACAGATACGCAGTATTTT.

V and J are TRBV5-8 and TRBJ1-5, with D uncertain. V lost 2 bases and J 1 base, leaving 10 bases between the germline ends. This CDR3 is 15 amino acids long. Germline lookup yields CDR1 SGHTS and CDR2 YDEGEE. The CDR3, as DNA: TGTGCCAGCAGCTTTGGAGTTTTAAGCAATCAGCCCCAGCATTTT. Protein: CASSFGVLSNQPQHF.

The chain is built from TRBV29-1 and TRBJ1-1, with D possibly being TRBD1 (5 bases). The CDR3 totals 12 residues. CDR1 is SQVTM and CDR2 is ANQGSEA in the germline V gene. V was clipped by 7 bases and J by 3 bases, with 12 bases between them. Here the CDR3 DNA reads TGCAGCGCGGGACTGAGAGACACTGAAGCTTTCTTT. It encodes CSAGLRDTEAFF. Looking up the rest from reference TRBV29-1 and TRBJ1-1 gives the full variable domain: SAVISQKPSRDICQRGTSLTIQCQVDSQVTMMFWYRQQPGQSLTLIATANQGSEATYESGFVIDKFPISRPNLTFSTLTVSNMSPEDSSIYLCSAGLRDTEAFFGQGTRLTVV.

The chain recombines TRBV24-1 with TRBJ2-3, with 9 nucleotides matching TRBD1. This CDR3 is 14 amino acids long. The germline gives CDR1 KGHDR, CDR2 SFDVKD. V lost 9 bases to trimming and J lost 4 bases; unmatched junction nucleotides: 7. CDR3 in DNA: TGTGCCACCTTGGACAGGGGACCGTCAGATACGCAGTATTTT. As protein: CATLDRGPSDTQYF.

The rearrangement uses TRBV13 and TRBJ1-2; TRBD1 matches at 10 bases. The CDR3 contains 13 residues. Germline V gene sequence: CDR1 PRHDT, CDR2 FYEKMQ (reference sequence). V lost 3 bases to trimming and J lost 6 bases; unmatched junction nucleotides: 1. The CDR3 here is CASSLDRGDGYTF. CDR3 DNA sequence: TGTGCCAGCAGCTTGGACAGGGGGGATGGCTACACCTTC. Full variable domain (rest looked up from reference TRBV13 and TRBJ1-2): AAGVIQSPRHLIKEKRETATLKCYPIPRHDTVYWYQQGPGQDPQFLISFYEKMQSDKGSIPDRFSAQQFSDYHSELNMSSLELGDSALYFCASSLDRGDGYTFGSGTRLTVV.